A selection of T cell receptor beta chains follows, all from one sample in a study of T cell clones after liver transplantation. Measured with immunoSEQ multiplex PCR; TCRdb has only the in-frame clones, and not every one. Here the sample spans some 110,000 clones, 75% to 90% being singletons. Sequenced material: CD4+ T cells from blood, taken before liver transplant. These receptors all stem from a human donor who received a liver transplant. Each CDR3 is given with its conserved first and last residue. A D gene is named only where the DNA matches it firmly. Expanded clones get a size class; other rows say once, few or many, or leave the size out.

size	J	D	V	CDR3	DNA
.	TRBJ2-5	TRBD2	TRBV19	CASSMRPVGGAVTQYF	TGTGCCAGTAGTATGCGGCCCGTCGGGGGGGCCGTGACCCAGTACTTC
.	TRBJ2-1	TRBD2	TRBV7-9	CASSLAAGGRINNEQFF	TGTGCCAGCAGCTTAGCGGCGGGGGGCCGAATAAACAATGAGCAGTTCTTC
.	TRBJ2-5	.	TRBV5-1	CASSLGGTQETQYF	TGCGCCAGCAGCTTGGGGGGAACTCAAGAGACCCAGTACTTC
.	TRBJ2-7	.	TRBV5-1	CASSLGGSRDRSSYEQYF	TGCGCCAGCAGCTTGGGGGGCTCGAGGGACCGCAGCTCCTACGAGCAGTACTTC
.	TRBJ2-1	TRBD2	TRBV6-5	CASRVAGGRNEQFF	TGTGCCAGCAGGGTAGCGGGGGGGCGGAATGAGCAGTTCTTC
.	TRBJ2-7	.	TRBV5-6	CASSLRPGIEQYF	TGTGCCAGCAGCTTGAGGCCTGGGATCGAGCAGTACTTC
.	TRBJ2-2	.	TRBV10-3	CAIQREGNTGELFF	TGTGCCATCCAAAGGGAAGGGAACACCGGGGAGCTGTTTTTT
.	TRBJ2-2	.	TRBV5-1	CASSLEGRVTGELFF	TGCGCCAGCAGCCTCGAGGGGCGGGTCACCGGGGAGCTGTTTTTT
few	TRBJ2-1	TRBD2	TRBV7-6	CASSLDLLAGWNEQFF	TGTGCCAGCAGCTTAGATTTACTAGCGGGATGGAATGAGCAGTTCTTC
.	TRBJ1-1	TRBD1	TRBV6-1	CASWDRGGSEAFF	TGTGCCAGCTGGGACAGGGGAGGATCTGAAGCTTTCTTT
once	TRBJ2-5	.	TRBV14	CASSQAGGQTQYF	TGTGCCAGCAGCCAAGCAGGGGGGCAGACCCAGTACTTC
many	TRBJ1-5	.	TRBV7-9	CASSSEGPQHF	TGTGCCAGCAGCTCCGAGGGTCCCCAGCATTTT
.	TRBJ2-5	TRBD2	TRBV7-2	CASSFKFPGQAGLLETQYF	TGTGCCAGCAGCTTTAAGTTCCCCGGCCAAGCGGGGTTATTAGAGACCCAGTACTTC
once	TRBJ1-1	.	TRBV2	CASSKQTAMNTEAFF	TGTGCCAGCAGTAAGCAGACAGCAATGAACACTGAAGCTTTCTTT
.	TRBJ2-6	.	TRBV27	CASSLISGANVLTF	TGTGCCAGCAGTTTGATATCTGGGGCCAACGTCCTGACTTTC
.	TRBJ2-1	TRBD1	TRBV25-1	CASGETGSYNEQFF	TGTGCCAGCGGCGAGACAGGGTCCTACAATGAGCAGTTCTTC
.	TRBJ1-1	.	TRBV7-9	CASSLGPPKTEAFF	TGTGCCAGCAGCTTAGGCCCCCCGAAGACTGAAGCTTTCTTT
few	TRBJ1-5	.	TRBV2	CASMRETQPQHF	TGTGCCAGCATGCGAGAGACTCAGCCCCAGCATTTT
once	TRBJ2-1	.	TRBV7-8	CASRNEGVEQFF	TGTGCCAGCAGAAATGAAGGGGTGGAGCAGTTCTTC
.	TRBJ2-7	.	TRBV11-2	CASSPYAQGDVSREQYF	TGTGCCAGCAGCCCTTATGCGCAAGGAGATGTTTCGAGGGAGCAGTACTTC
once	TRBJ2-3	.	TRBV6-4	CASTHKPADTQYF	TGTGCCAGCACCCATAAGCCAGCAGATACGCAGTATTTT
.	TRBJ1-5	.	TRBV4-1	CASSQGLFSNQPQHF	TGCGCCAGCAGCCAAGGACTTTTCAGCAATCAGCCCCAGCATTTT
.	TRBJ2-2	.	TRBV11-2	CASSLALPGELFF	TGTGCCAGCAGCTTAGCCCTCCCCGGGGAGCTGTTTTTT
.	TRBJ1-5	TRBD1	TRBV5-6	CASSPTGGSNQPQHF	TGTGCCAGCAGCCCTACAGGGGGTAGCAATCAGCCCCAGCATTTT
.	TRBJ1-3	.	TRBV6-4	CASSDSGWRGNTIYF	TGTGCCAGCAGTGACTCAGGGTGGAGAGGAAACACCATATATTTT
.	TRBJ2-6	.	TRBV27	CASSNPGFGSGANVLTF	TGTGCCAGCAGTAACCCAGGATTCGGGTCTGGGGCCAACGTCCTGACTTTC
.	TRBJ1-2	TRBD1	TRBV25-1	CASSEWGTGANYGYTF	TGTGCCAGCAGTGAATGGGGGACAGGCGCTAACTATGGCTACACCTTC
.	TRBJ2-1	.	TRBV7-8	CASSLEGREQFF	TGTGCCAGCAGCTTAGAAGGACGGGAGCAGTTCTTC
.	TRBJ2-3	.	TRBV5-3	CARSSERKTSTDTQYF	TGTGCCAGAAGCTCAGAGCGGAAAACTAGCACAGATACGCAGTATTTT
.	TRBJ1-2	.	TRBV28	CASSFRTGIDYGYTF	TGTGCCAGCAGTTTTAGAACAGGGATTGACTATGGCTACACCTTC
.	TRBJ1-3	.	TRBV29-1	CSVDWAGSGNTIYF	TGCAGCGTTGATTGGGCAGGCTCTGGAAACACCATATATTTT
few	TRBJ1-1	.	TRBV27	CASSLSDRRQTEAFF	TGTGCCAGCAGTTTATCAGACCGTAGGCAGACTGAAGCTTTCTTT
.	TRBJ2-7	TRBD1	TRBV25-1	CATGGRGTAYEQYF	TGTGCCACAGGGGGCCGGGGGACAGCCTACGAGCAGTACTTC
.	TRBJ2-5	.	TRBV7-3	CASSPDSIRQETQYF	TGTGCCAGCAGCCCAGACAGTATCAGACAAGAGACCCAGTACTTC
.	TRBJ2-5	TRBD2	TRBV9	CASSVTSGGAGETQYF	TGTGCCAGCAGCGTAACTAGCGGGGGGGCCGGAGAGACCCAGTACTTC
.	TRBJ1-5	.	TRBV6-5	CASSYSPEQSQHF	TGTGCCAGCAGTTACTCGCCTGAGCAGTCCCAGCATTTT
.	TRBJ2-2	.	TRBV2	CASSELIGLSGELFF	TGTGCCAGCAGTGAATTGATCGGACTTAGCGGGGAGCTGTTTTTT
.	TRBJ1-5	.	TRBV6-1	CASSESGNQPQHF	TGTGCCAGCAGTGAGAGTGGTAATCAGCCCCAGCATTTT
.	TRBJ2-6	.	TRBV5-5	CASSYGTRSSGANVLTF	TGTGCCAGCAGCTATGGGACGCGCAGCTCTGGGGCCAACGTCCTGACTTTC
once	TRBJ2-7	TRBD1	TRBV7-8	CASSRRTGQTEQYF	TGTGCCAGCAGTCGGCGGACAGGGCAAACCGAGCAGTACTTC
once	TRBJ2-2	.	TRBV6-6	CASSSNTGELFF	TGTGCCAGCAGTTCGAACACCGGGGAGCTGTTTTTT
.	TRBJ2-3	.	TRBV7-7	CASSLGGPDTQYF	TGTGCCAGCAGCCTTGGTGGGCCCGATACGCAGTATTTT
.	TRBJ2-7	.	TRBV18	CASSPGAYEQYF	TGTGCCAGCTCACCGGGGGCCTACGAGCAGTACTTC
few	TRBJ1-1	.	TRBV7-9	CASSLAGSLLF	TGTGCCAGCAGCTTAGCTGGTTCCCTCCTCTTT
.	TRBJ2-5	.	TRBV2	CASSETEETQYF	TGTGCCAGCAGTGAAACAGAGGAGACCCAGTACTTC
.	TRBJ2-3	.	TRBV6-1	CASRDAGGATDTQYF	TGTGCCAGCAGGGACGCAGGGGGGGCCACAGATACGCAGTATTTT
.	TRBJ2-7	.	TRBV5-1	CASSFQGRSYEQYF	TGCGCCAGCAGCTTTCAGGGGAGGTCCTACGAGCAGTACTTC
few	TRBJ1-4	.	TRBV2	CASSGAGGHEKLFF	TGTGCCAGCAGTGGAGCAGGTGGGCATGAAAAACTGTTTTTT
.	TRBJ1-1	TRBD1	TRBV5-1	CASSTRGTGDTEAFF	TGCGCCAGCAGCACGCGGGGGACAGGGGACACTGAAGCTTTCTTT
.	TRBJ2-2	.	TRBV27	CASSRLATGELFF	TGTGCCAGCAGCCGCCTAGCAACCGGGGAGCTGTTTTTT
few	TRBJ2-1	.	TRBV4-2	CASSQDRGVSYNEQFF	TGTGCCAGCAGCCAAGATAGAGGGGTTTCCTACAATGAGCAGTTCTTC
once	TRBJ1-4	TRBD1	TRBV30	CAWSGNRGANEKLFF	TGTGCCTGGAGTGGGAACAGGGGAGCTAATGAAAAACTGTTTTTT
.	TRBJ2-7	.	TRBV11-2	CASSFWGGEQYF	TGTGCCAGCAGCTTTTGGGGCGGCGAGCAGTACTTC
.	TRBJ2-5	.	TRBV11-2	CASSSQGFQETQYF	TGTGCCAGCAGTTCACAGGGTTTCCAAGAGACCCAGTACTTC
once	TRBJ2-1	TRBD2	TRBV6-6	CASSYSPPGGNEQFF	TGTGCCAGCAGTTACTCCCCCCCCGGGGGGAATGAGCAGTTCTTC
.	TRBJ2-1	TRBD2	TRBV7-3	CASSPPGLAGANEQFF	TGTGCCAGCAGCCCCCCAGGACTAGCGGGAGCCAATGAGCAGTTCTTC
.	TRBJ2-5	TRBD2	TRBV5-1	CASSYGTSGQVGETQYF	TGCGCCAGCAGCTATGGGACTAGCGGGCAGGTCGGGGAGACCCAGTACTTC
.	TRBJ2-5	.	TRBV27	CASSASGRETQYF	TGTGCCAGCAGTGCCTCCGGGCGAGAGACCCAGTACTTC